These T cell receptor beta chains were read from a single sample in a study of blood T cells in healthy people across ages. One entry per CDR3 protein results from TCRdb running MiXCR on the 5' RACE reads. This sample has roughly 730,000 distinct CDR3 sequences; approximately 60% occur once, and the top ten carry roughly 26%. What was sequenced was blood. The source is a middle-aged man in good health. Each CDR3 is given with its conserved first and last residue. The order of the fields is J gene, V gene, clone size, D gene, CDR3 protein, CDR3 DNA. D genes are given only for firm matches. Rows may omit the clone size; those that give it use once, few, many or a size class.

>TRBJ2-5|TRBV12-3/TRBV12-4|few|-
CASSFPPQETQYF
TGTGCCAGCAGTTTCCCGCCTCAAGAGACCCAGTACTTC
>TRBJ1-2|TRBV7-8|-|-
CASSLRKGSEYGYTF
TGTGCCAGCAGCTTAAGGAAGGGGAGTGAATATGGCTACACCTTC
>TRBJ2-7|TRBV5-1|-|-
CASRRDTGVLVYEQYF
TGCGCCAGCCGGAGGGACACAGGGGTCTTGGTATACGAGCAGTACTTC
>TRBJ2-7|TRBV29-1|-|TRBD2
CSGTSGGYEQYF
TGCAGCGGGACTAGCGGGGGGTACGAGCAGTACTTC
>TRBJ2-7|TRBV20-1|-|-
CSDRAENLYEQYF
TGCAGTGATAGAGCAGAGAACCTCTACGAGCAGTACTTC
>TRBJ1-5|TRBV7-2|-|-
CASSLGSRSNQPQHF
TGTGCCAGCAGCTTAGGCTCCAGGAGCAATCAGCCCCAGCATTTT
>TRBJ1-2|TRBV7-2|-|-
CASSFRQENGYTF
TGTGCCAGCAGCTTTAGACAGGAGAATGGCTACACCTTC
>TRBJ1-4|TRBV7-2|-|-
CASSLDSNKNEKLFF
TGTGCCAGCAGCTTAGACAGTAACAAGAATGAAAAACTGTTTTTT
>TRBJ2-7|TRBV14|-|TRBD1
CASSAPGTDVYEQYF
TGTGCCAGCAGCGCCCCCGGGACAGACGTCTACGAGCAGTACTTC
>TRBJ2-7|TRBV7-3|-|TRBD1
CASSLGTGPFDEQYF
TGTGCCAGCAGCTTAGGGACAGGGCCCTTCGACGAGCAGTACTTC
>TRBJ1-2|TRBV27|-|-
CASSPPPPGGYGYTF
TGTGCCAGCAGTCCCCCGCCACCGGGGGGGTATGGCTACACCTTC
>TRBJ2-7|TRBV11-3|-|-
CASSLNAGYSFPQIYEQYF
TGTGCCAGCAGCTTAAATGCGGGGTATAGTTTCCCTCAAATCTACGAGCAGTACTTC
>TRBJ2-5|TRBV7-3|-|-
CASSRPGEETQYF
TGTGCCAGCAGCCGCCCCGGGGAAGAGACCCAGTACTTC
>TRBJ2-3|TRBV20-1|-|-
CSAQPATDTQYF
TGCAGTGCTCAACCGGCCACAGATACGCAGTATTTT
>TRBJ1-4|TRBV4-3|-|TRBD1
CASSQGPGTGKNEKLFF
TGCGCCAGCAGCCAAGGCCCTGGGACAGGGAAGAATGAAAAACTGTTTTTT
>TRBJ2-5|TRBV7-2|-|-
CASSRGAVETQYF
TGTGCCAGCAGCCGGGGGGCCGTGGAGACCCAGTACTTC
>TRBJ2-1|TRBV5-1|-|TRBD2
CASSQAGAEQFF
TGCGCCAGCAGTCAAGCGGGAGCTGAGCAGTTCTTC
>TRBJ2-7|TRBV10-3|once|TRBD2
CAISKIYRDYQAYEQYF
TGTGCCATCAGTAAAATCTACCGGGACTACCAAGCCTACGAGCAGTACTTC
>TRBJ2-7|TRBV28|-|TRBD2
CASRLSGRFNEQYF
TGTGCCAGCAGACTAAGCGGGAGGTTCAACGAGCAGTACTTC
>TRBJ2-7|TRBV21-1|-|-
CASSKSRGGGPYEQYF
TGTGCCAGCAGCAAATCTAGGGGAGGGGGGCCCTACGAGCAGTACTTC
>TRBJ1-6|TRBV7-9|-|-
CASSLLEMNSPLHF
TGTGCCAGCAGCTTATTAGAGATGAATTCACCCCTCCACTTT
>TRBJ2-5|TRBV5-8|-|-
CASSRPPGKETQYF
TGTGCCAGCAGCCGCCCGCCGGGGAAAGAGACCCAGTACTTC
>TRBJ2-7|TRBV2|few|-
CASSEDLTYEQYF
TGTGCCAGCAGTGAGGACTTAACCTACGAGCAGTACTTC
>TRBJ2-3|TRBV20-1|few|-
CSAMVRQTGDTQYF
TGCAGTGCTATGGTCCGGCAAACAGGAGATACGCAGTATTTT
>TRBJ2-3|TRBV20-1|few|-
CSARGRDLHTDTQYF
TGCAGTGCTAGAGGCCGGGACCTACACACAGATACGCAGTATTTT
>TRBJ2-5|TRBV18|once|-
CASSPLPTDAETQYF
TGTGCCAGCTCACCATTGCCGACGGACGCAGAGACCCAGTACTTC
>TRBJ2-7|TRBV4-3|few|TRBD1
CASSPWDSTYEQYF
TGCGCCAGCAGCCCTTGGGACAGCACCTACGAGCAGTACTTC
>TRBJ1-1|TRBV20-1|-|TRBD1
CSAKPKVGRGLDEAFF
TGCAGTGCTAAGCCCAAGGTCGGCAGGGGGCTCGATGAAGCTTTCTTT
>TRBJ2-5|TRBV7-6|-|TRBD1
CASSLRGSGGMETQYF
TGTGCCAGCAGCTTAAGGGGGTCAGGGGGCATGGAGACCCAGTACTTC
>TRBJ2-3|TRBV29-1|few|-
CSVVRSPSTDTQYF
TGCAGCGTTGTTAGGTCTCCAAGCACAGATACGCAGTATTTT
>TRBJ2-5|TRBV6-5|-|-
CASSYGGKETQYF
TGTGCCAGCAGTTACGGGGGAAAGGAGACCCAGTACTTC
>TRBJ2-1|TRBV6-5|-|TRBD2
CASSASGGTNNEQFF
TGTGCCAGCAGTGCCTCGGGAGGGACAAACAATGAGCAGTTCTTC
>TRBJ2-1|TRBV2|-|-
CASSDSSGRSYNEQFF
TGTGCCAGCAGCGACTCGAGCGGGCGCTCCTACAATGAGCAGTTCTTC
>TRBJ2-7|TRBV28|-|-
CASSSQVPPYEQYF
TGTGCCAGCAGTTCACAGGTCCCTCCCTACGAGCAGTACTTC
>TRBJ1-2|TRBV20-1|-|-
CSASEGQVDYGYTF
TGCAGTGCTAGCGAGGGACAAGTGGACTATGGCTACACCTTC
>TRBJ2-1|TRBV29-1|-|TRBD2
CSVNLAGALVEEQFF
TGCAGCGTTAACCTAGCGGGAGCTCTGGTCGAGGAGCAGTTCTTC
>TRBJ2-5|TRBV6-2/TRBV6-3|few|-
CASTKLETQYF
TGTGCCAGCACTAAGTTGGAGACCCAGTACTTC
>TRBJ2-1|TRBV11-3|-|TRBD2
CASSEGLAANNEQFF
TGTGCCAGCAGCGAAGGACTAGCGGCAAACAATGAGCAGTTCTTC
>TRBJ2-5|TRBV6-5|-|-
CASRVGTRETQYF
TGTGCCAGCAGAGTAGGGACACGAGAGACCCAGTACTTC
>TRBJ2-5|TRBV19|-|TRBD1
CASSDQGQGQETQYF
TGTGCCAGTAGTGATCAGGGACAGGGGCAAGAGACCCAGTACTTC
>TRBJ1-2|TRBV25-1|-|-
CASSEFEGAGNYGYTF
TGTGCCAGCAGTGAATTCGAAGGGGCGGGTAACTATGGCTACACCTTC
>TRBJ2-3|TRBV28|few|-
CASSLPGTVLGTDTQYF
TGTGCCAGCAGTTTACCCGGGACGGTGTTGGGCACAGATACGCAGTATTTT
>TRBJ2-3|TRBV20-1|-|-
CSARDEYRVEDTQYF
TGCAGTGCTAGAGATGAGTACAGGGTAGAGGATACGCAGTATTTT
>TRBJ2-6|TRBV19|-|-
CASSMTGALSGANVLTF
TGTGCCAGTAGTATGACAGGAGCCCTCTCTGGGGCCAACGTCCTGACTTTC
>TRBJ2-3|TRBV4-3|few|-
CASSQDQGSDTQYF
TGCGCCAGCAGCCAAGATCAGGGCTCAGATACGCAGTATTTT
>TRBJ1-6|TRBV3-1|-|-
CASSQGTVQANNSPLHF
TGTGCCAGCAGCCAAGGCACGGTACAGGCAAATAATTCACCCCTCCACTTT
>TRBJ2-2|TRBV7-9|-|-
CASSWPGQNTGELFF
TGTGCCAGCAGCTGGCCGGGACAAAACACCGGGGAGCTGTTTTTT
>TRBJ2-1|TRBV27|few|TRBD1
CASGLSTGVEQFF
TGTGCCAGCGGTCTATCCACAGGGGTCGAGCAGTTCTTC
>TRBJ2-5|TRBV4-2|-|-
CASSQASAVVGETQYF
TGTGCCAGCAGCCAAGCTTCTGCCGTAGTTGGTGAGACCCAGTACTTC
>TRBJ2-7|TRBV24-1|-|TRBD2
CATSDRTSSYEQYF
TGTGCCACCAGTGATCGGACTAGCAGCTACGAGCAGTACTTC
>TRBJ2-4|TRBV5-1|-|-
CASSLGRTPGDIQYF
TGCGCCAGCAGCTTGGGACGGACACCAGGGGACATTCAGTACTTC
>TRBJ2-7|TRBV18|many|TRBD1
CASSPQGASYEQYF
TGTGCCAGCTCACCCCAGGGGGCTTCCTACGAGCAGTACTTC